The 17 T cell receptor beta chains listed next were all sequenced from one sample in a study of STAT5B mutations in CD4+ large granular lymphocyte leukemia. The method was immunoSEQ multiplex PCR; TCRdb's version includes in-frame clones alone and lacks a portion of them. The table has 30,000 to 35,000 clones, 81% seen once. Material: CD4+ T cells from blood buffy coats. The receptors derive from a human donor in good health.

This rearrangement joins TRBV7-2 to TRBJ2-3, with 11 nucleotides matching TRBD2. CDR1 is SGHTA, CDR2 FQGNSA, per germline. The CDR3 contains 14 residues. Trimming took 6 bases from V and 3 from J; bases not matched to a gene: 2. This CDR3 is CASRLAGGTDTQYF. The CDR3 DNA reads TGTGCCAGCAGGCTAGCGGGAGGAACAGATACGCAGTATTTT.

The chain joins TRBV7-2 to TRBJ2-2; D is ambiguous. Trimming removed 4 bases at V and 6 bases at J, with 9 bases between. The CDR3 runs 13 residues. Germline assignment: CDR1 SGHTA and CDR2 FQGNSA. CDR3 nucleotides: TGTGCCAGCAGCTCCCTCGGCGCCGGGGAGCTGTTTTTT. Protein product: CASSSLGAGELFF.

This clone was picked up one time. This chain joins TRBV16 and TRBJ2-7; D not certain. Trimming cost V 0 bases and J 3 bases, with 12 bases left between them. CDR1 KGHSY and CDR2 FQNENV come from the germline V gene. The CDR3 runs to 15 residues. DNA for the CDR3: TGTGCCAGCAGCCAATCGGGCCAGGCGCTCTACGAGCAGTACTTC. Translated, it gives CASSQSGQALYEQYF.

The chain uses TRBV28 and TRBJ2-7, with 7 bases that match TRBD1. Germline assignment: CDR1 MDHEN and CDR2 SYDVKM. There are 14 residues in the CDR3. Losses at the gene ends were 5 bases for V and 2 bases for J; bases not matched to a gene: 6. The CDR3 sequence is CASSPTGLTYEQYF. CDR3 nucleotide sequence: TGTGCCAGCAGTCCGACAGGGCTCACCTACGAGCAGTACTTC.

The genes are TRBV10-3 and TRBJ1-2; a possible D gene is TRBD1 (6 bases). V was clipped by 0 bases and J by 2 bases, with 7 bases between them. This CDR3 is built from 14 residues. The germline V gene has CDR1 ENHRY and CDR2 SYGVKD. DNA of the CDR3: TGTGCCATCAGTGAGTCCACAGGGAACTATGGCTACACCTTC. Its protein is CAISESTGNYGYTF.

V and J are TRBV7-2 and TRBJ2-1, with a weak D call TRBD2 (6 bases). Germline assignment: CDR1 SGHTA and CDR2 FQGNSA. Between the trimmed V and J ends, which lost 5 bases and 3 bases, there was a span of 14 bases. The CDR3 covers 15 residues. This chain's CDR3 is CASSPAGLNYNEQFF. The CDR3 coding sequence is TGTGCCAGCAGCCCAGCGGGCTTAAACTACAATGAGCAGTTCTTC.

This clone qualifies as medium-sized. V is TRBV14 and J is TRBJ2-4; 9 nucleotides align to TRBD1. After removal of 4 bases from V and 1 base from J, the junction contained 5 bases not matched to a gene. Germline CDR1 is SGHDN and CDR2 is FVKESK. The CDR3 is made up of 16 amino acids. The DNA of the CDR3 is TGTGCCAGCAGCCCCGGACAGGGGTGGGCCAAAAACATTCAGTACTTC. It is translated as CASSPGQGWAKNIQYF.

The chain links TRBV7-8 to TRBJ2-1; 9 bases agree with TRBD2. V was pared by 5 bases and J by 9 bases, with 11 bases of the junction left unmatched. CDR3 length equals 15 residues. The germline CDR1 and CDR2 sequences are SGHVS and FQNEAQ. In DNA form, the CDR3 reads TGTGCCAGCAGCCCGTTAGCGGGAGATTCTGTTGAGCAGTTCTTC. Its protein product is CASSPLAGDSVEQFF.

As concerns this clone: The junction and the germline gene differ at one end; a read error may be behind it. This chain joins TRBV19 and TRBJ2-1; D is uncertain. Germline CDR1 is LNHDA and CDR2 is SQIVND (reference sequence). The CDR3 length is 15 residues. This chain's CDR3 is CASSIAERSNNEQFF. CDR3 coding DNA: TGTGCCAGTAGTATAGCAGAGCGCTCCAACAATGAGCAGTTCTTC.

CDR3 sequence (DNA): TGTGCCAGCAGTGAGCCCGGGGTCTACAATGAGCAGTTCTTC. Translating gives CASSEPGVYNEQFF. This chain links TRBV25-1 with TRBJ2-1; a possible D gene is TRBD2 (5 bases). The germline V gene encodes CDR1 MGHDK and CDR2 SYGVNS. The CDR3 covers 14 residues. V lost 3 bases and J lost 3, with 9 bases in between.

The chain uses TRBV9 and TRBJ2-3; 7 bases are a match to TRBD2. CDR3 length: 14 residues. Germline V gives CDR1 SGDLS, CDR2 YYNGEE. The V and J ends lost 2 bases and 5 bases, in that order; junction bases with no gene match: 5. The CDR3 spells CASSVGTTGDTQYF. As DNA, the CDR3 is TGTGCCAGCAGCGTCGGGACTACGGGAGATACGCAGTATTTT.

The chain joins TRBV6-4 to TRBJ2-3, with 8 bases identical to TRBD1. The trim removed 6 bases at V and 0 bases at J, leaving 11 bases unmatched. CDR1 is MRHNA and CDR2 is SNTAGT in the germline V gene. There are 17 residues in the CDR3. DNA of the CDR3: TGTGCCAGCAGAACTAGGACAGGGTCGAGGAGCACAGATACGCAGTATTTT. It yields the protein CASRTRTGSRSTDTQYF.

V is TRBV19 and J is TRBJ1-2, with TRBD1 matching over 7 bases. V lost 5 bases and J lost 4; bases outside the gene matches: 4. Germline CDR1 LNHDA, CDR2 SQIVND (reference sequence). This CDR3 comprises 13 residues. The CDR3 spells CASSLRDSYGYTF. The CDR3 DNA reads as TGTGCCAGTAGTCTCCGGGACAGCTATGGCTACACCTTC.

V gene TRBV7-6 combines with J gene TRBJ2-5; possibly TRBD2 for D (5 bases). The CDR3 consists of 11 residues. Germline CDR1 SGHVS, CDR2 FNYEAQ. Trimming stripped 0 bases from V and 11 bases from J, with 7 bases between. The DNA for the CDR3 is TGTGCCAGCAGCTTAGCGTGGGAGCAGTACTTC. As protein: CASSLAWEQYF.

The CDR3 DNA sequence: TGTGCCAGCAGCTCCCAGGGACAGGGACAGGAAAAACTGTTTTTT. Translation gives CASSSQGQGQEKLFF. V is TRBV7-3 and J is TRBJ1-4, with TRBD1 identical over 9 bases. The CDR3 is made up of 15 amino acids. Losses at the gene ends were 4 bases for V and 8 bases for J; bases not matched to a gene: 8. CDR1 and CDR2 (germline): SGHTA, FQGTGA.

The chain joins TRBV11-3 to TRBJ2-5, with D maybe TRBD2 (6 bases). Germline V CDR1 and CDR2: SGHNT, YENEEA. The CDR3 is 13 amino acids. Trimming took off 5 bases at V and 13 bases at J, with 20 bases between the two ends. This chain's CDR3 is CASSLGGTGAPYF. The CDR3 DNA reads as TGTGCCAGCAGCCTCGGGGGAACCGGGGCCCCGTACTTC.

V usage is TRBV27 and J usage is TRBJ2-7; D not certain. Germline-derived CDR1 and CDR2 are MNHEY and SMNVEV (reference sequence). V lost 2 bases and J 0 bases, leaving 8 bases between the germline ends. The CDR3 is 14 amino acids. DNA for the CDR3: TGTGCCAGCAGTTTAATGGGTTACTCCTACGAGCAGTACTTC. Protein: CASSLMGYSYEQYF.